This is a list of T cell receptor beta chains from one sample in a study of chemoradiotherapy in HPV16-positive cancers. Profiling relied on immunoSEQ multiplex PCR, and the TCRdb table lists in-frame clones only, not all of them. Of 25,000 to 35,000 clones in the sample, over 80% were seen once. The source was blood, collected from a patient who underwent chemoradiotherapy. The receptors originated from a human donor with HPV-associated anogenital cancer. The CDR3 runs from the conserved cysteine through the conserved F or W. D genes are given only for firm matches. Expanded clones are given a class, and other clones once, few, many or no size at all.

CDR3aa: CASTSPAGFFTAFF
CDR3nt: TGTGCCAGCACTTCCCCGGCAGGATTCTTCACGGCTTTCTTT
v_gene: TRBV28
d_gene: NA
abundance: NA
j_gene: TRBJ1-1

CDR3aa: CASREGQGIYEQYF
CDR3nt: TGTGCCAGCCGGGAGGGACAGGGGATTTACGAGCAGTACTTC
v_gene: TRBV28
d_gene: TRBD1
abundance: NA
j_gene: TRBJ2-7

CDR3aa: CASSRSWGNNEQFF
CDR3nt: TGCGCCAGCAGCCGCTCCTGGGGGAACAATGAGCAGTTCTTC
v_gene: TRBV4-1
d_gene: NA
abundance: NA
j_gene: TRBJ2-1

CDR3aa: CASSPRTTNTVAFF
CDR3nt: TGTGCCAGCAGCCCGCGGACTACGAACACTGTAGCTTTCTTT
v_gene: TRBV5-4
d_gene: NA
abundance: NA
j_gene: TRBJ1-1

CDR3aa: CASSPLIQGADYGYTF
CDR3nt: TGTGCCAGCTCACCCCTCATACAGGGGGCGGACTATGGCTACACCTTC
v_gene: TRBV18
d_gene: TRBD1
abundance: NA
j_gene: TRBJ1-2

CDR3aa: CASSWRQGMNYEQYF
CDR3nt: TGCGCCAGCAGCTGGAGACAGGGGATGAACTACGAGCAGTACTTC
v_gene: TRBV5-1
d_gene: TRBD1
abundance: NA
j_gene: TRBJ2-7

CDR3aa: CASGSGDPGELFF
CDR3nt: TGTGCCAGCGGGTCGGGCGATCCCGGGGAGCTGTTTTTT
v_gene: TRBV28
d_gene: NA
abundance: NA
j_gene: TRBJ2-2

CDR3aa: CASSSLGTPVGSTGELFF
CDR3nt: TGTGCCAGCAGCTCTCTAGGGACACCTGTTGGGAGCACCGGGGAGCTGTTTTTT
v_gene: TRBV7-9
d_gene: NA
abundance: NA
j_gene: TRBJ2-2

CDR3aa: CASSVGNPTAYEQYF
CDR3nt: TGTGCCAGCAGCGTAGGCAACCCAACGGCCTACGAGCAGTACTTC
v_gene: TRBV9
d_gene: NA
abundance: NA
j_gene: TRBJ2-7

CDR3aa: CASRITGRQNTEAFF
CDR3nt: TGTGCCAGCAGGATAACGGGACGGCAGAACACTGAAGCTTTCTTT
v_gene: TRBV6-5
d_gene: NA
abundance: NA
j_gene: TRBJ1-1

CDR3aa: CASGRTGPNYEQYF
CDR3nt: TGTGCCAGCGGTCGCACAGGGCCCAACTACGAGCAGTACTTC
v_gene: TRBV6-1
d_gene: NA
abundance: NA
j_gene: TRBJ2-7

CDR3aa: CASSSEYEQYF
CDR3nt: TGTGCCAGCAGTTCTGAATACGAGCAGTACTTC
v_gene: TRBV5-8
d_gene: NA
abundance: once
j_gene: TRBJ2-7

CDR3aa: CASSFGNGQGYSPLHF
CDR3nt: TGTGCCAGCAGCTTCGGTAACGGACAGGGTTACTCACCCCTCCACTTT
v_gene: TRBV7-2
d_gene: TRBD1
abundance: NA
j_gene: TRBJ1-6

CDR3aa: CASSLFTSGSYEQYF
CDR3nt: TGCGCCAGCAGCTTGTTTACTAGCGGGAGCTACGAGCAGTACTTC
v_gene: TRBV5-1
d_gene: TRBD2
abundance: NA
j_gene: TRBJ2-7

CDR3aa: CSVDGDRGSYEQYF
CDR3nt: TGCAGCGTTGATGGGGACAGAGGCTCCTACGAGCAGTACTTC
v_gene: TRBV29-1
d_gene: TRBD1
abundance: NA
j_gene: TRBJ2-7

CDR3aa: CASSQEVEGYEQYF
CDR3nt: TGCGCCAGCAGCCAAGAAGTCGAGGGCTACGAGCAGTACTTC
v_gene: TRBV4-1
d_gene: NA
abundance: NA
j_gene: TRBJ2-7

CDR3aa: CAWSRAGPLGETQYF
CDR3nt: TGTGCCTGGAGTCGAGCCGGCCCCCTCGGCGAGACCCAGTACTTC
v_gene: TRBV30
d_gene: NA
abundance: NA
j_gene: TRBJ2-5

CDR3aa: CAWDNQGANEKLFF
CDR3nt: TGTGCCTGGGATAACCAAGGGGCTAATGAAAAACTGTTTTTT
v_gene: TRBV30
d_gene: NA
abundance: once
j_gene: TRBJ1-4

CDR3aa: CASTPTGGVTDTQYF
CDR3nt: TGTGCCAGCACCCCTACTGGGGGAGTCACAGATACGCAGTATTTT
v_gene: TRBV5-4
d_gene: NA
abundance: NA
j_gene: TRBJ2-3

CDR3aa: CASRRGRGRGHETQYF
CDR3nt: TGTGCCAGCAGACGGGGGCGGGGCAGGGGGCACGAGACCCAGTACTTC
v_gene: TRBV28
d_gene: TRBD1
abundance: once
j_gene: TRBJ2-5

CDR3aa: CASSFRAGHGYTF
CDR3nt: TGTGCCAGCAGTTTCAGGGCCGGCCATGGCTACACCTTC
v_gene: TRBV28
d_gene: NA
abundance: NA
j_gene: TRBJ1-2

CDR3aa: CASSLDTYHNSPLHF
CDR3nt: TGTGCCAGCAGCTTAGACACCTATCATAATTCACCCCTCCACTTT
v_gene: TRBV7-8
d_gene: NA
abundance: few
j_gene: TRBJ1-6

CDR3aa: CASSRQDTIYF
CDR3nt: TGTGCCAGCAGCCGGCAGGACACCATATATTTT
v_gene: TRBV7-9
d_gene: NA
abundance: NA
j_gene: TRBJ1-3

CDR3aa: CASSESEDTFTGELFF
CDR3nt: TGTGCCAGCAGTGAGTCCGAGGACACCTTCACCGGGGAGCTGTTTTTT
v_gene: TRBV6-1
d_gene: NA
abundance: NA
j_gene: TRBJ2-2

CDR3aa: CSVGANRDGSYNEQFF
CDR3nt: TGCAGCGTTGGAGCTAACAGGGACGGCTCCTACAATGAGCAGTTCTTC
v_gene: TRBV29-1
d_gene: NA
abundance: once
j_gene: TRBJ2-1

CDR3aa: CASSLAGGTSAGAQYF
CDR3nt: TGCGCCAGCAGCTTGGCTGGCGGGACGTCAGCGGGGGCCCAGTACTTC
v_gene: TRBV5-1
d_gene: TRBD2
abundance: NA
j_gene: TRBJ2-5

CDR3aa: CASSDRDREAGANVLTF
CDR3nt: TGTGCCAGCAGCGACCGGGACAGGGAAGCTGGGGCCAACGTCCTGACTTTC
v_gene: TRBV21-1
d_gene: NA
abundance: NA
j_gene: TRBJ2-6